Listed here are 22 T cell receptor beta chains from one sample, sequenced in a study of CD8 T cells in ankylosing spondylitis. A single record per CDR3 protein comes from TCRdb applying MiXCR to the 5' RACE reads. The table records 200,000 to 300,000 distinct CDR3 sequences, around 7.8% of them present only once. Sequences were obtained from blood, either unsorted or a sorted T cell fraction (not recorded which). Receptors were obtained from a male donor with ankylosing spondylitis or in good health (not recorded which).

In its sample, this clonotype was seen many times. This chain uses TRBV5-1 with TRBJ2-1; D remains unclear. Germline V gene sequence: CDR1 SGHRS, CDR2 YFSETQ. The CDR3 runs to 13 residues. The V gene lost 5 bases and the J gene lost 8 bases, with 14 bases spanning the gap. The CDR3 here is CASSRGRPHEQFF. CDR3 coding DNA: TGCGCCAGCAGTCGAGGAAGGCCTCATGAGCAGTTCTTC. Based on the CDR3 plus reference TRBV5-1 and TRBJ2-1, the full variable domain is KAGVTQTPRYLIKTRGQQVTLSCSPISGHRSVSWYQQTPGQGLQFLFEYFSETQRNKGNFPGRFSGRQFSNSRSEMNVSTLELGDSALYLCASSRGRPHEQFFGPGTRLTVL.

This clonotype was detected ten times or more. The rearrangement links TRBV20-1 to TRBJ1-3; D unresolved. The CDR3 has 14 amino acids. The germline V and J ends were trimmed by 0 bases and 0 bases, with 6 bases remaining between them. Germline loops: CDR1 DFQATT, CDR2 SNEGSKA (reference sequence). CDR3: CSAREGHSGNTIYF. In DNA, the CDR3 is TGCAGTGCTAGAGAGGGCCACTCTGGAAACACCATATATTTT.

This clonotype has at least ten counts. For the CDR3, the DNA is TGTGCCAGCAGCTCCTCCGGGACAGTGGATCGAGATACGCAGTATTTT. Its protein product is CASSSSGTVDRDTQYF. The V gene is TRBV7-9, the J gene TRBJ2-3; 7 bases match TRBD1. The junction had 12 bases not matched to a gene; V was cut back by 4 bases and J by 5 bases. Germline CDR1 is SEHNR and CDR2 is FQNEAQ (reference sequence). The CDR3 runs 16 residues.

The chain uses TRBV30 and TRBJ1-1, with a possible D match to TRBD1 (5 bases). The CDR3 totals 13 residues. The germline gives CDR1 GTSNPN, CDR2 SVGIG (reference sequence). With 4 bases removed from V and 4 bases from J, the gap between germline ends came to 13 bases. The CDR3 region is CAWILGGGTEAFF. The CDR3 DNA reads as TGTGCCTGGATACTGGGGGGGGGCACTGAAGCTTTCTTT. The entire variable domain, with the rest obtained from reference TRBV30 and TRBJ1-1, is as follows: SQTIHQWPATLVQPVGSPLSLECTVEGTSNPNLYWYRQAAGRGLQLLFYSVGIGQISSEVPQNLSASRPQDRQFILSSKKLLLSDSGFYLCAWILGGGTEAFFGQGTRLTVV.

This clonotype appeared many times. V gene TRBV5-1 combines with J gene TRBJ1-1; D not certain. V was cut by 2 bases and J by 6 bases, with 11 bases left in between. CDR1 SGHRS and CDR2 YFSETQ come from the germline V gene. The CDR3 has 13 amino acids. The CDR3 coding sequence is TGCGCCAGCAGCTTCAGCCGTGACGCTGAAGCTTTCTTT. It codes for CASSFSRDAEAFF.

This clonotype was seen at least ten times. This chain joins TRBV12-3 or TRBV12-4 and TRBJ1-5; D gene unclear. This CDR3 has 18 residues. Trimming left V 1 base short and J 1 base short, with 17 bases between. In nucleotides, the CDR3 is TGTGCCAGCAGTTTAGAGATCCGGGCCCTGGGGAGCAATCAGCCCCAGCATTTT. Protein sequence: CASSLEIRALGSNQPQHF.

This clonotype showed up just a few times. The chain recombines TRBV7-2 with TRBJ1-1; D is ambiguous. V was cut by 5 bases and J by 5 bases, with 18 bases left in between. Per germline, CDR1 SGHTA and CDR2 FQGNSA. The CDR3 extends over 15 amino acids. CDR3 nucleotides: TGTGCCAGCAGCGCCTACGAGGGAGGTGGTACTGAAGCTTTCTTT. Protein: CASSAYEGGGTEAFF.

This clonotype has a count of ten or more. V and J are TRBV29-1 and TRBJ1-3; no clear D. V was pared by 6 bases and J by 7 bases, with 10 bases between. CDR3 size: 11 residues. Germline V gene lookup returns CDR1 SQVTM and CDR2 ANQGSEA. CDR3 residues: CSVDLLNTIYF. The CDR3 bases are TGCAGCGTCGACCTTCTTAACACCATATATTTT.

This clonotype has at least ten counts. This sequence joins TRBV5-1 and TRBJ2-7, with D perhaps TRBD1 (6 bases). The CDR3 consists of 15 residues. The V gene's germline CDR1 is SGHRS and CDR2 YFSETQ. Trimming shortened V by 4 bases and J by 2 bases, and 16 bases separated the two germline ends. The DNA of the CDR3 is TGCGCCAGCAGCATTTTAAAAGGACAGACCTACGAGCAGTACTTC. It yields the protein CASSILKGQTYEQYF. Looking up the rest from reference TRBV5-1 and TRBJ2-7 gives the full variable domain: KAGVTQTPRYLIKTRGQQVTLSCSPISGHRSVSWYQQTPGQGLQFLFEYFSETQRNKGNFPGRFSGRQFSNSRSEMNVSTLELGDSALYLCASSILKGQTYEQYFGPGTRLTVT.

This clonotype has at least ten counts. This rearrangement joins TRBV4-2 to TRBJ2-7, with TRBD1 matching 10 bases. J gave up 6 bases and V 3 bases, and 2 bases lay outside the gene matches. The germline gives CDR1 LGHNA, CDR2 YNFKEQ. CDR3 length: 13 amino acids. The CDR3 DNA reads as TGTGCCAGCAGCCACGGGACAGGGGTCGAGCAGTACTTC. This encodes CASSHGTGVEQYF.

There are many counts of this clonotype. V usage is TRBV18 and J usage is TRBJ1-6; 7 positions agree with TRBD1. This CDR3 is 13 amino acids long. Germline CDR1 reads KGHSH; CDR2 reads LQKENI. J was trimmed by 13 bases and V by 3 bases; bases with no gene match: 6. The CDR3 protein is CASSPDRELPLHF. CDR3 nucleotides: TGTGCCAGCTCACCCGACAGGGAGCTGCCCCTCCACTTT.

Ten or more counts support this clonotype. The chain uses TRBV4-3 and TRBJ2-7; a weak D match, TRBD2 (6 bases). V was shortened by 4 bases and J by 6 bases, with 19 bases between the two germline ends. The CDR3 is 15 residues long. CDR1 is LGHNA and CDR2 is YSLEER in the germline V gene. The CDR3 protein is CASSLNRDFTPEQYF. The DNA of the CDR3 is TGCGCCAGCAGCCTCAACCGGGACTTTACCCCCGAGCAGTACTTC.

In the case of this clonotype: One junction end disagrees with the germline gene, perhaps due to a read error. The chain employs TRBV20-1 and TRBJ2-5; 8 nucleotides align to TRBD2. The CDR3 has 17 amino acids. Germline V gene sequence: CDR1 DFQATT, CDR2 SNEGSKA (reference sequence). The CDR3 loop reads CCAPPRGGRGTQETQYF. CDR3 DNA sequence: TGCTGTGCTCCTCCGCGCGGGGGGCGGGGGACCCAAGAGACCCAGTACTTC.

The V call is TRBV7-6, the J call TRBJ2-7, with D maybe TRBD2 (5 bases). Germline assignment: CDR1 SGHVS and CDR2 FNYEAQ. This CDR3 is 15 amino acids long. Trimming stripped 1 base from V and 3 bases from J, with 13 bases between. CDR3 DNA sequence: TGTGCCAGCAGCTTAGAGGACTCCCGGCGCTACGAGCAGTACTTC. Translation gives CASSLEDSRRYEQYF.

The sample holds many counts of this clonotype. The chain has TRBV15 and TRBJ2-1; TRBD2 agrees at 8 bases. This CDR3 comprises 16 residues. V was clipped by 4 bases and J by 8 bases; unmatched bases: 13. Germline V CDR1 and CDR2: LNHNV, YYDKDF (reference sequence). The CDR3 protein is CATSNGTRVSGDEQFF. The CDR3, as DNA: TGTGCCACCAGCAATGGGACTAGGGTTTCCGGGGATGAGCAGTTCTTC.

CDR3 nucleotides: TGCGCCAGCAGCCAAGAAGAAGGACAGGGCCAGACCCAGTACTTC. Its protein is CASSQEEGQGQTQYF. This chain connects TRBV4-3 to TRBJ2-5; TRBD1 matches at 8 bases. From germline, CDR1 is LGHNA and CDR2 YSLEER. The ends lost 0 bases at V and 6 bases at J; junction bases unmatched: 6. The CDR3 consists of 15 residues.

For this clonotype: A junction end diverges from the germline sequence, so it may reflect a read error. This rearrangement joins TRBV30 to TRBJ2-7; D possibly matches TRBD1 or TRBD2 (5 bases each). The germline V gene encodes CDR1 GTSNPN and CDR2 SVGIG (reference sequence). This CDR3 region has 14 residues. The DNA of the CDR3 is TGTGCCAGGAGTCCCCGGGACCTTTCCTACGAGCAGTACTTC. Amino acid sequence: CARSPRDLSYEQYF.

Ten or more counts support this clonotype. This chain uses TRBV18 with TRBJ2-1; the match to TRBD2 covers 7 bases. In germline, CDR1 is KGHSH, CDR2 LQKENI. V dropped 3 bases and J dropped 0; count of bases not matched to a gene: 5. The CDR3 runs 16 residues. In DNA form, the CDR3 reads TGTGCCAGCTCACCGGGGGGGGGTAGCTCCTACAATGAGCAGTTCTTC. Encoded protein: CASSPGGGSSYNEQFF.

This clonotype was counted at least ten times. The rearrangement links TRBV29-1 to TRBJ2-1; D unclear. With 6 bases removed from V and 8 bases from J, the gap between germline ends came to 14 bases. Per germline, CDR1 SQVTM and CDR2 ANQGSEA. This CDR3 spans 12 amino acids. The CDR3 coding sequence is TGCAGCGTATGGGATGGAAACTATGAGCAGTTCTTC. Residues: CSVWDGNYEQFF.

Ten or more counts support this clonotype. The CDR3 DNA follows: TGTGCCAGCAGCCAAGAACGAGGGGCAGGAGCTTTCTTT. Amino acids: CASSQERGAGAFF. The rearrangement uses TRBV3-1 and TRBJ1-1, with a tentative D call TRBD1 (5 bases). Trimming took 0 bases from V and 10 from J, leaving 12 bases between them. The length of the CDR3 is 13 residues. Germline CDR1 reads LGHDT; CDR2 reads YNNKEL (reference sequence).

At least ten counts were recorded for this clonotype. The rearrangement uses TRBV6-2 or TRBV6-3 and TRBJ2-7; D not certain. CDR1 and CDR2 (germline): MNHEY, SVGEGT. CDR3 length equals 15 residues. Trimming took 0 bases from V and 3 from J, leaving 12 bases between them. CDR3 amino acids: CASSYSGRAHYEQYF. For the CDR3, the DNA is TGTGCCAGCAGTTACTCGGGTCGGGCCCACTACGAGCAGTACTTC.

This clonotype was detected many times. The rearrangement joins TRBV6-5 to TRBJ2-7, with TRBD1 identical over 7 bases. The CDR3 runs 14 residues. Germline CDR1 and CDR2: MNHEY and SVGAGI. V lost 4 bases to trimming and J lost 3 bases; unmatched junction nucleotides: 6. The CDR3 DNA reads as TGTGCCAGCAGTTGGAATCGGGACAGCTACGAGCAGTACTTC. Translation: CASSWNRDSYEQYF.